The clone carrying this T cell receptor (beta chain) is a singleton in its sample. The antigen remains unidentified. The data were taken from a study of blood T cells in healthy people across ages. Whole-study results and caveats: Naive CD4+ cells and diversity were both higher in long-lived donors than in aged donors.

Next came a second PCR, run for 7 to 11 cycles, which used a sample-barcoded 5' primer along with a J-beta primer mix. TCRdb re-called the 5' RACE reads with MiXCR, one entry per CDR3 protein. The data hold 850,000 to 1,000,000 distinct CDR3 sequences, with roughly 51% observed a single time. V shed 6 bases, J shed 1 base, and the junction held 6 bases outside the gene matches. Germline V gene data show CDR1 as SQVTM and CDR2 as ANQGSEA. The CDR3 sequence is 13 residues long. The genes are TRBV29-1 and TRBJ2-7; 7 bases are shared with TRBD1. Source material: blood. This TCR was recovered from an older woman in good health. The CDR3 DNA reads as TGCAGCGTAACCGGGACAGTTTCCTACGAGCAGTACTTC. It is translated as CSVTGTVSYEQYF.